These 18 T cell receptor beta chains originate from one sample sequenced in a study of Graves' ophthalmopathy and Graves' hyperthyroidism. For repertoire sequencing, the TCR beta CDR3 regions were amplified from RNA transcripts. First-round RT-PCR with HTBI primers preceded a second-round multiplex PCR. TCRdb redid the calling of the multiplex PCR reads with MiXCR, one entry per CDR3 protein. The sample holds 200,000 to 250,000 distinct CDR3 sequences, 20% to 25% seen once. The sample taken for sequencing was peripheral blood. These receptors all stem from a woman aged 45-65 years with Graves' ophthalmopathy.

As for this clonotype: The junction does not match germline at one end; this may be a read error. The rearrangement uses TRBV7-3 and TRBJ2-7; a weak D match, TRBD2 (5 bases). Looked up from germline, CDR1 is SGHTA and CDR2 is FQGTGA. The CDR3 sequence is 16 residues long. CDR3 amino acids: CASSDSSPGMSSEQSF. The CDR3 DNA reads TGTGCCAGCAGCGATTCCTCACCGGGAATGTCGTCCGAGCAGTCCTTC.

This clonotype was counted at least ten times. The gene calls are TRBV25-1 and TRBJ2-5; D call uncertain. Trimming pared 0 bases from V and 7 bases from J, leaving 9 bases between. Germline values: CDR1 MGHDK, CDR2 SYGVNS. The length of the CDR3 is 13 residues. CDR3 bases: TGTGCCAGCAGTGAATATATGTTGGCGACCCAGTACTTC. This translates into CASSEYMLATQYF.

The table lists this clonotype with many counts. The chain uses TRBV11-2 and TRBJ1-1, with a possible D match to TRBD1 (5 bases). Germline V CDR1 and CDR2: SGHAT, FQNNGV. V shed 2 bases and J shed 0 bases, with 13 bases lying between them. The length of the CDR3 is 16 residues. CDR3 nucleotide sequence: TGTGCCAGCAGCTTAAGGAGGGGACCCCTGAACACTGAAGCTTTCTTT. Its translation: CASSLRRGPLNTEAFF.

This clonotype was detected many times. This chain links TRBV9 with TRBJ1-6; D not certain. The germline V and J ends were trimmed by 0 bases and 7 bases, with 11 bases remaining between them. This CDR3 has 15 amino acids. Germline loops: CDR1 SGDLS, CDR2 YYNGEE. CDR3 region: CASSVVPELNSPLHF. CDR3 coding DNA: TGTGCCAGCAGCGTAGTTCCAGAGCTCAATTCACCCCTCCACTTT.

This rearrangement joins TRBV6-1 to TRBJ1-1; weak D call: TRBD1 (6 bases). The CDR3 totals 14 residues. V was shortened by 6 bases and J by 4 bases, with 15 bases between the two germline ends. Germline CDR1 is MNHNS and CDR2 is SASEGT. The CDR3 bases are TGTGCCAGCAGCCCCACAGGGAAGAGCACTGAAGCTTTCTTT. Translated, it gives CASSPTGKSTEAFF.

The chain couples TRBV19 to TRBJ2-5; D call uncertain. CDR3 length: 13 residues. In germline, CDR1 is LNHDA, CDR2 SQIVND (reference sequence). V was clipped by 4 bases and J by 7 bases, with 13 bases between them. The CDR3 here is CASSTPMARTQYF. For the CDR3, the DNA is TGTGCCAGTAGTACCCCAATGGCAAGGACCCAGTACTTC.

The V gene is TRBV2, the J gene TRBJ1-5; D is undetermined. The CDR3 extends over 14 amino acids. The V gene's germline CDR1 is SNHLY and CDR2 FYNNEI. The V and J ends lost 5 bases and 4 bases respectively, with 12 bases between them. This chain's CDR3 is CASSFFGGNQPQHF. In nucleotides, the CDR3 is TGTGCCAGCAGTTTCTTCGGAGGTAATCAGCCCCAGCATTTT.

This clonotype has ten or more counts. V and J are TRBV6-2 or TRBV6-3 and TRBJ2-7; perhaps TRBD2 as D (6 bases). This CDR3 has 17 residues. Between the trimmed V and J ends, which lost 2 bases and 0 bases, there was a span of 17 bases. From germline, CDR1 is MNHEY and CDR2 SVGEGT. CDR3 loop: CASSYRAPGLGSYEQYF. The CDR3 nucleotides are TGTGCCAGCAGTTACAGAGCTCCGGGACTTGGCTCCTACGAGCAGTACTTC.

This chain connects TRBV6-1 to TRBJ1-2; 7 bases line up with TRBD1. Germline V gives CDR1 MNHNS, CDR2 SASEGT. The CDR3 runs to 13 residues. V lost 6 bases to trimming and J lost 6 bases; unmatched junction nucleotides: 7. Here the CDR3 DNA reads TGTGCCAGCAGAAGAACAGGGGCTCATGGCTACACCTTC. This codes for CASRRTGAHGYTF.

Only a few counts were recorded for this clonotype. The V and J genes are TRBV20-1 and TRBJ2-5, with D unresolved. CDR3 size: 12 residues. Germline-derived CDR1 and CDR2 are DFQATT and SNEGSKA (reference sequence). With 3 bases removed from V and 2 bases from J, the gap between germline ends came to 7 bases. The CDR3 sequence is CSASGKQETQYF. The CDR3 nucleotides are TGCAGTGCTAGCGGAAAGCAAGAGACCCAGTACTTC.

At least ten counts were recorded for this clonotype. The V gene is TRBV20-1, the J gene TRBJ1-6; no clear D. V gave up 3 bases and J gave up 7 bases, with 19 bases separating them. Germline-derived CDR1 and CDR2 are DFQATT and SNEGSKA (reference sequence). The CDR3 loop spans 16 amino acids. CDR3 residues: CSASLEQTEKNSPLHF. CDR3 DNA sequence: TGCAGTGCTAGCCTGGAACAGACGGAAAAAAATTCACCCCTCCACTTT.

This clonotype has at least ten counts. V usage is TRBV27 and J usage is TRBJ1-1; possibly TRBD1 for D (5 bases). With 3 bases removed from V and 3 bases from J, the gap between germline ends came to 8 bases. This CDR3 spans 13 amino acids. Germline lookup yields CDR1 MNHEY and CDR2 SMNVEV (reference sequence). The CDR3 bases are TGTGCCAGCAGTTTTATAGGGGACACTGAAGCTTTCTTT. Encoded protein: CASSFIGDTEAFF.

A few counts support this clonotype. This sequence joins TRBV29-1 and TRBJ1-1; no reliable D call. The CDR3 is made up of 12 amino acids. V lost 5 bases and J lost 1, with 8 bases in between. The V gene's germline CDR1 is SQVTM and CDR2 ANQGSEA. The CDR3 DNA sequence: TGCAGCGTTACTATATGGAACACTGAAGCTTTCTTT. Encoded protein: CSVTIWNTEAFF.

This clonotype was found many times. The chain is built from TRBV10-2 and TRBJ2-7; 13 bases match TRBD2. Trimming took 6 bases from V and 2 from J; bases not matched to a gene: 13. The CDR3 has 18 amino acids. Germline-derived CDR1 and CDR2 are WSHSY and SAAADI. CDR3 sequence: CASRASGTSGNFAYEQYF. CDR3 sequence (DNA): TGCGCCAGCAGAGCCTCCGGGACTAGCGGGAACTTTGCCTACGAGCAGTACTTC.

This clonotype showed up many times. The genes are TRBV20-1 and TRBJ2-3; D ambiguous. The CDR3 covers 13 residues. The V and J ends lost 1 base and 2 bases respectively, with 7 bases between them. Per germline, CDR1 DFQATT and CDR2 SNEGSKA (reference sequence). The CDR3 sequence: CSARGHYTDTQYF. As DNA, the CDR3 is TGCAGTGCTAGAGGACACTACACAGATACGCAGTATTTT.

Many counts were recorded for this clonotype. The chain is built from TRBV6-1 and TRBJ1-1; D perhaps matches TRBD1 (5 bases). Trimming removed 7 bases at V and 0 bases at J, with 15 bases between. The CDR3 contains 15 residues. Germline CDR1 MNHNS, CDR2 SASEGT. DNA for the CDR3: TGTGCCAGCAAGGATACGGGACGGCTGAACACTGAAGCTTTCTTT. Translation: CASKDTGRLNTEAFF.

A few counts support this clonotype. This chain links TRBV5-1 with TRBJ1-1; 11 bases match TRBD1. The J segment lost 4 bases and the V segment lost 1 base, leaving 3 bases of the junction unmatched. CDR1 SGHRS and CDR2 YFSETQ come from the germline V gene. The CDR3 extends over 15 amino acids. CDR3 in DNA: TGCGCCAGCAGCTTGTCTGGGACAGGGGGCACTGAAGCTTTCTTT. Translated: CASSLSGTGGTEAFF.

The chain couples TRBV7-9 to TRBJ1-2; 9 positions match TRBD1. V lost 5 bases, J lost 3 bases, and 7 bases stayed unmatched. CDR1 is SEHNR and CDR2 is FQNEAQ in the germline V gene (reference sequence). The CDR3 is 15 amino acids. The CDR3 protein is CASSLPDRGHYGYTF. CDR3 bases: TGTGCCAGCAGCCTGCCGGACAGGGGCCACTATGGCTACACCTTC.